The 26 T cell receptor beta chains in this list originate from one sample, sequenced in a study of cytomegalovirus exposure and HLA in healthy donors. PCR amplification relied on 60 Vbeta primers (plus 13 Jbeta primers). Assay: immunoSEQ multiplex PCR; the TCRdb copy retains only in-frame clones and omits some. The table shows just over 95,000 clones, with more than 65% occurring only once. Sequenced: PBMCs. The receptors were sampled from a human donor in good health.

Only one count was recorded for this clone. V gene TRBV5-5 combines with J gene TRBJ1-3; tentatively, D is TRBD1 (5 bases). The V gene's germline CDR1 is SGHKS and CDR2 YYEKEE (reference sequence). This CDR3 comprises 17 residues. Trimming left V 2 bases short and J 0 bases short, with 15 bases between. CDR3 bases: TGTGCCAGCAGCTTCATCGGGGGGATGAGCTCTGGAAACACCATATATTTT. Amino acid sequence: CASSFIGGMSSGNTIYF.

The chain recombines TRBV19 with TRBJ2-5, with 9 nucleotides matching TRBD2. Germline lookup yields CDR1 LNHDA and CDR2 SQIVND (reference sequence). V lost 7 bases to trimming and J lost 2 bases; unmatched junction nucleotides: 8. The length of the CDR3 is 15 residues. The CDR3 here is CASIRLAGFQETQYF. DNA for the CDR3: TGTGCCAGTATCCGGCTAGCGGGATTTCAAGAGACCCAGTACTTC.

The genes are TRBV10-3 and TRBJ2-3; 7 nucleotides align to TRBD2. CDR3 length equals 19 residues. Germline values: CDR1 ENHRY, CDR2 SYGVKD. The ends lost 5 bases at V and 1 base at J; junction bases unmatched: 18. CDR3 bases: TGTGCCATCAGTCTTTGGACGACGCAGGGACGGGAGGGCACAGATACGCAGTATTTT. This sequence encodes CAISLWTTQGREGTDTQYF.

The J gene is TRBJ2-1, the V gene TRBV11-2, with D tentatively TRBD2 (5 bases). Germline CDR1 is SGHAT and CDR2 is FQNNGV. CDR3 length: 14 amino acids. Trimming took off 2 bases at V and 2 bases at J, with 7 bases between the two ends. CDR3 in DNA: TGTGCCAGCAGCTTATACGGGACCTACAATGAGCAGTTCTTC. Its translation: CASSLYGTYNEQFF.

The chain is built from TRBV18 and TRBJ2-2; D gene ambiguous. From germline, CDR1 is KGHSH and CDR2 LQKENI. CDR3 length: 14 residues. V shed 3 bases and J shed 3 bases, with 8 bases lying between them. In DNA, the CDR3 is TGTGCCAGCTCACCGTTAGAGGACACCGGGGAGCTGTTTTTT. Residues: CASSPLEDTGELFF.

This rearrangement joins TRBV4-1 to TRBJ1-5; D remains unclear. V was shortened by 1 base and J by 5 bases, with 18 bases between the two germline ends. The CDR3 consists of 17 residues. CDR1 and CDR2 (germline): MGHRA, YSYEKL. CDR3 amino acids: CASSQVPGTRPDQPQHF. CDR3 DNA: TGCGCCAGCAGCCAAGTCCCAGGAACCCGACCCGATCAGCCCCAGCATTTT.

The CDR3 DNA reads as TGTGCCAGTAGTACAGGGCCCGATCAGCCCCAGCATTTT. It translates to CASSTGPDQPQHF. The genes are TRBV19 and TRBJ1-5; D may be TRBD1 (5 bases). The CDR3 extends over 13 amino acids. V lost 4 bases and J lost 5, with 9 bases in between. Germline CDR1 and CDR2: LNHDA and SQIVND (reference sequence).

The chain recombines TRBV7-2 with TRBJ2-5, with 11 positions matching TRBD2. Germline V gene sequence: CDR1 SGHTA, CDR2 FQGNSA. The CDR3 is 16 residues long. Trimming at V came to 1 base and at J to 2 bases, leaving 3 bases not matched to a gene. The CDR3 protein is CASSLGRLAGQETQYF. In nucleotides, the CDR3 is TGTGCCAGCAGCTTAGGTCGACTAGCGGGACAAGAGACCCAGTACTTC.

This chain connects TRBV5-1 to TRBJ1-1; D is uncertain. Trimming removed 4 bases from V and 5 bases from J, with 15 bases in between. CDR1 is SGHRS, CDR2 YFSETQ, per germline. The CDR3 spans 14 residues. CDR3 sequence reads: CASSNVEGKTEAFF. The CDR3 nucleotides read TGCGCCAGCAGCAATGTAGAGGGTAAGACTGAAGCTTTCTTT. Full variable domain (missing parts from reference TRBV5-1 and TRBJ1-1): KAGVTQTPRYLIKTRGQQVTLSCSPISGHRSVSWYQQTPGQGLQFLFEYFSETQRNKGNFPGRFSGRQFSNSRSEMNVSTLELGDSALYLCASSNVEGKTEAFFGQGTRLTVV.

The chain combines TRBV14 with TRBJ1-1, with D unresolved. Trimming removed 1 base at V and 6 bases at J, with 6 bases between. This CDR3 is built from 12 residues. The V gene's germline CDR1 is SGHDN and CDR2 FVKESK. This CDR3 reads CASSQVRAEAFF. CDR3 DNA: TGTGCCAGCAGCCAAGTACGGGCTGAAGCTTTCTTT.

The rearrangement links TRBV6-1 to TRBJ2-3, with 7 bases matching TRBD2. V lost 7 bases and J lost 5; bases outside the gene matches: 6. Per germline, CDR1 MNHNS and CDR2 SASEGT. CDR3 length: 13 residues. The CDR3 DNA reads TGTGCCAGCACGCGGGGGACTGGAGATACGCAGTATTTT. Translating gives CASTRGTGDTQYF.

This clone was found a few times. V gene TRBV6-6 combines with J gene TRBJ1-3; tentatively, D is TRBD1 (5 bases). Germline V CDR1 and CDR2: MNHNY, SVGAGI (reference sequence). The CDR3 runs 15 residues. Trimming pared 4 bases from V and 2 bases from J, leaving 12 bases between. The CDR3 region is CASSFAGGTGNTIYF. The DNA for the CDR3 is TGTGCCAGCAGTTTCGCCGGGGGGACTGGAAACACCATATATTTT.

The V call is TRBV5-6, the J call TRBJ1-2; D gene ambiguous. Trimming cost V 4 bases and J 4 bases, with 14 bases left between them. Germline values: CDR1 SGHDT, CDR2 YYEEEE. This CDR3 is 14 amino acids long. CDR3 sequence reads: CASSPPPGIYGYTF. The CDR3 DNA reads TGTGCCAGCAGCCCCCCCCCAGGAATCTATGGCTACACCTTC. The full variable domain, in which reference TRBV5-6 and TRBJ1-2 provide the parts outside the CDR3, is DAGVTQSPTHLIKTRGQQVTLRCSPKSGHDTVSWYQQALGQGPQFIFQYYEEEERQRGNFPDRFSGHQFPNYSSELNVNALLLGDSALYLCASSPPPGIYGYTFGSGTRLTVV.

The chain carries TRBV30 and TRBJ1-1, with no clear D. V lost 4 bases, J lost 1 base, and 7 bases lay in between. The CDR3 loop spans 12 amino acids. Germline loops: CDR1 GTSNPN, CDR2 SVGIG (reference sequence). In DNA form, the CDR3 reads TGTGCCTGGATGAGGGCGAACACTGAAGCTTTCTTT. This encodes CAWMRANTEAFF.

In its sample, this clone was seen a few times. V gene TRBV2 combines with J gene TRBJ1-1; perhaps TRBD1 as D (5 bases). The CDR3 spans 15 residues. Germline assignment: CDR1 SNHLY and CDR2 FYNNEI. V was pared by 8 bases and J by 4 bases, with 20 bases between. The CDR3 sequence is CASAGSSLRATEAFF. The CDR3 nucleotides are TGTGCCAGCGCCGGGAGTTCCCTCAGGGCCACTGAAGCTTTCTTT.

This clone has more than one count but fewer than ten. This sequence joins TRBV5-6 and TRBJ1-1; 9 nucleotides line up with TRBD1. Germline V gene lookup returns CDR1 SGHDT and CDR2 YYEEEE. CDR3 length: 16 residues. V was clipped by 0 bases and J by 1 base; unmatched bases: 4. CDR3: CASSLGTGARNTEAFF. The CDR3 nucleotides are TGTGCCAGCAGCTTGGGGACAGGGGCCCGGAACACTGAAGCTTTCTTT. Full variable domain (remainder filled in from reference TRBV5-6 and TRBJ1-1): DAGVTQSPTHLIKTRGQQVTLRCSPKSGHDTVSWYQQALGQGPQFIFQYYEEEERQRGNFPDRFSGHQFPNYSSELNVNALLLGDSALYLCASSLGTGARNTEAFFGQGTRLTVV.

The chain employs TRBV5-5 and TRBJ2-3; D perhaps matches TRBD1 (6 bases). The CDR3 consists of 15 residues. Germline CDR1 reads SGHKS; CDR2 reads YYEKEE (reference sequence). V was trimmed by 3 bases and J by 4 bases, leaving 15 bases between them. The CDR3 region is CASSWDRRGSDTQYF. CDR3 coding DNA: TGTGCCAGCAGCTGGGATCGCAGGGGTTCAGATACGCAGTATTTT. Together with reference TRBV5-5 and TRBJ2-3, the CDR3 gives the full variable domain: DAGVTQSPTHLIKTRGQQVTLRCSPISGHKSVSWYQQVLGQGPQFIFQYYEKEERGRGNFPDRFSARQFPNYSSELNVNALLLGDSALYLCASSWDRRGSDTQYFGPGTRLTVL.

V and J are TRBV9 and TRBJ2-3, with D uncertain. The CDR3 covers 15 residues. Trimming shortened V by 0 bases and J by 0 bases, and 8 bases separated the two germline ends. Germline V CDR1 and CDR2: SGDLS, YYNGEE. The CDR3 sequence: CASSVASTSTDTQYF. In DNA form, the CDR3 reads TGTGCCAGCAGCGTAGCGTCAACAAGCACAGATACGCAGTATTTT.

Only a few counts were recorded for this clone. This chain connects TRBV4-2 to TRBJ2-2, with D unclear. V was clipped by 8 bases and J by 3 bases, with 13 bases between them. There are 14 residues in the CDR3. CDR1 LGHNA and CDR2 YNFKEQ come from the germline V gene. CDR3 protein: CASRRGVDTGELFF. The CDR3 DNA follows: TGTGCCAGCCGCCGAGGAGTAGACACCGGGGAGCTGTTTTTT.

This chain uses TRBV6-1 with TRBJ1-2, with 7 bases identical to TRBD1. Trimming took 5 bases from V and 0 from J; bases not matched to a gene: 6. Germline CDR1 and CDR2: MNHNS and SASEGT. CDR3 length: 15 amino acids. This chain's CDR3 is CASSSPGQPNYGYTF. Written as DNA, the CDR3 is TGTGCCAGCAGTAGCCCGGGACAGCCTAACTATGGCTACACCTTC.

The CDR3 region is CASSPAGLAVINEQFF. The CDR3 DNA reads TGCGCCAGCAGCCCCGCCGGACTAGCGGTAATCAATGAGCAGTTCTTC. V gene TRBV4-3 combines with J gene TRBJ2-1; 10 bases match TRBD2. The CDR3 sequence is 16 residues long. Germline values: CDR1 LGHNA, CDR2 YSLEER. The J segment lost 6 bases and the V segment lost 4 bases, leaving 9 bases of the junction unmatched.

CDR3 DNA: TGTGCCAGCAGCCAAGGGACTAGCGGGGACGGGCGAGATACGCAGTATTTT. Translated, it gives CASSQGTSGDGRDTQYF. The J gene is TRBJ2-3, the V gene TRBV4-2; 12 bases match TRBD2. With 1 base clipped from V and 5 bases from J, the junction kept 7 bases outside the gene matches. The V gene's germline CDR1 is LGHNA and CDR2 YNFKEQ. The CDR3 is 17 residues long.

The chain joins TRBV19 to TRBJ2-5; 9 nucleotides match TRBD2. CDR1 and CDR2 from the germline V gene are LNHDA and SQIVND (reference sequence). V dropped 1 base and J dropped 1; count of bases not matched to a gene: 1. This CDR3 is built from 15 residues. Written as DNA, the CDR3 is TGTGCCAGTAGTATAGGGCGGGGGGGCCAAGAGACCCAGTACTTC. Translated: CASSIGRGGQETQYF.

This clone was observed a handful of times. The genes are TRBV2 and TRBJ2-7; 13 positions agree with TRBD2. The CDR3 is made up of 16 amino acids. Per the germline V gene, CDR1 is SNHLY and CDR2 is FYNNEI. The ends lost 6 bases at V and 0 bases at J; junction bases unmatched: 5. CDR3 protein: CASRGLAGRTSYEQYF. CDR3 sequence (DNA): TGTGCCAGCAGGGGACTAGCGGGAAGGACCTCCTACGAGCAGTACTTC.

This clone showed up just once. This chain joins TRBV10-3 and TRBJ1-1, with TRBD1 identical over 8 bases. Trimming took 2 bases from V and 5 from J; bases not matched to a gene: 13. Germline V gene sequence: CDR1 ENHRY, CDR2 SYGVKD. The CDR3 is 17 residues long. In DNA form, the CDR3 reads TGTGCCATCAGTGAGCCTCGGACAGGGAATTTGTTAACTGAAGCTTTCTTT. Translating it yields CAISEPRTGNLLTEAFF.

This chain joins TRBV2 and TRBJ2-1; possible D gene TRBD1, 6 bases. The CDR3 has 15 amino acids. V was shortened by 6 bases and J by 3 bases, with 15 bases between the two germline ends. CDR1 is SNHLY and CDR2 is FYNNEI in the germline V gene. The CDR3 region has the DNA TGTGCCAGCAGCCCGGAGCAGGGGCTCTACAATGAGCAGTTCTTC. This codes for CASSPEQGLYNEQFF. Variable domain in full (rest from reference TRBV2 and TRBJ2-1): EPEVTQTPSHQVTQMGQEVILRCVPISNHLYFYWYRQILGQKVEFLVSFYNNEISEKSEIFDDQFSVERPDGSNFTLKIRSTKLEDSAMYFCASSPEQGLYNEQFFGPGTRLTVL.